A selection of T cell receptor beta chains follows, all from one sample in a study of response to subunit inactivated influenza vaccine. TCRdb analysed the RT-PCR reads with MiXCR anew, one entry per CDR3 protein. The data hold roughly 700,000 distinct CDR3 sequences, with about 15% observed a single time. The input for sequencing was PBMCs from blood, taken approximately 15 days before vaccination. Receptors originate from a man between 50 and 59 years old who received an inactivated influenza vaccine. Each CDR3 is given with its conserved first and last residue. Each record gives: CDR3 protein, CDR3 DNA, J gene, CDR3 length, D gene, clone size, V gene. D genes are given only for firm matches. Clone sizes are given selectively: once, few, many, or a class where the clone is expanded.

CASSPSQRSYEQYF TGTGCCAGCAGCCCATCACAGCGCTCCTACGAGCAGTACTTC TRBJ2-7 14 NA many TRBV9
CASSLGFGLSVGEQFF TGCGCCAGCAGCTTGGGATTCGGCCTATCGGTCGGTGAGCAGTTCTTC TRBJ2-1 16 NA many TRBV5-1
CASSSHPGTEAFF TGTGCCAGCAGCTCTCACCCAGGCACTGAAGCTTTCTTT TRBJ1-1 13 NA NA TRBV7-9
CSVAGAHQETQYF TGCAGCGTTGCTGGGGCACACCAAGAGACCCAGTACTTC TRBJ2-5 13 NA few TRBV29-1
CSAPRGLAGEKGPLARQYF TGCAGTGCTCCGCGGGGATTAGCGGGAGAAAAAGGGCCATTAGCCCGGCAGTACTTC TRBJ2-7 19 TRBD2 NA TRBV20-1
CASSQDGAAYEKLFF TGCGCCAGCAGCCAAGATGGGGCAGCCTATGAAAAACTGTTTTTT TRBJ1-4 15 NA NA TRBV4-3
CACSDRGNQPQHF TGTGCCTGTTCGGACAGGGGCAATCAGCCCCAGCATTTT TRBJ1-5 13 TRBD1 few TRBV11-2
CASSPGAAGELFF TGTGCCAGCAGCCCCGGGGCGGCCGGGGAGCTGTTTTTT TRBJ2-2 13 NA few TRBV6-1
CASSPSQGKDEQYF TGTGCCAGCTCACCGTCACAGGGGAAGGACGAGCAGTACTTC TRBJ2-7 14 TRBD1 few TRBV18
CASRRGGLFGEQFF TGCGCCAGCAGACGGGGGGGCCTATTCGGTGAGCAGTTCTTC TRBJ2-1 14 TRBD2 many TRBV5-1
CASSPDRTGYTDTQYF TGTGCCAGCAGCCCGGACAGGACAGGGTACACAGATACGCAGTATTTT TRBJ2-3 16 TRBD1 NA TRBV7-9
CASSLGGITYEQYF TGTGCCAGCAGTTTAGGCGGGATTACCTACGAGCAGTACTTC TRBJ2-7 14 NA NA TRBV27
CASSPRQGLSYEQYF TGTGCCAGCAGCCCCCGGCAGGGCCTCTCCTACGAGCAGTACTTC TRBJ2-7 15 NA NA TRBV28
CASSHPGTGGTGELFF TGCGCCAGCAGCCATCCCGGGACAGGGGGCACCGGGGAGCTGTTTTTT TRBJ2-2 16 TRBD1 few TRBV4-1
CASSSNGQGRNYGYTF TGTGCCAGCAGTTCGAACGGACAGGGTAGGAACTATGGCTACACCTTC TRBJ1-2 16 TRBD1 NA TRBV28
CATSRGQGGWLYEQYF TGTGCCACCAGCAGAGGACAGGGGGGGTGGTTATACGAGCAGTACTTC TRBJ2-7 16 TRBD1 few TRBV15
CASSYPGINSYEQYF TGTGCCAGCAGTTATCCCGGGATTAACTCCTACGAGCAGTACTTC TRBJ2-7 15 NA few TRBV6-2/TRBV6-3
CSAPKAGGAAYEQYF TGCAGTGCCCCGAAGGCGGGCGGGGCAGCCTACGAGCAGTACTTC TRBJ2-7 15 NA NA TRBV20-1
CASNHHGRGNYGYTF TGTGCCAGCAACCACCACGGACGGGGGAACTATGGCTACACCTTC TRBJ1-2 15 NA few TRBV6-1
CASSSPKTGTFDEQYF TGTGCCAGCAGTTCACCAAAAACCGGGACATTCGACGAGCAGTACTTC TRBJ2-7 16 NA few TRBV28
CASSYRDRGNQPQHF TGTGCCAGCAGTTACAGGGACAGGGGAAATCAGCCCCAGCATTTT TRBJ1-5 15 TRBD1 NA TRBV6-5
CSARGITSSYNEQFF TGCAGTGCTAGAGGGATTACGAGCTCCTACAATGAGCAGTTCTTC TRBJ2-1 15 NA NA TRBV20-1
CASRLKPGTDNEQFF TGTGCCAGCAGACTCAAGCCAGGGACCGACAATGAGCAGTTCTTC TRBJ2-1 15 NA NA TRBV6-2/TRBV6-3
CASSPPMRQVGETQYF TGTGCCAGCTCACCGCCTATGAGGCAGGTCGGAGAGACCCAGTACTTC TRBJ2-5 16 NA few TRBV18
CSVQPGGKSYTF TGCAGCGTCCAACCAGGGGGCAAAAGCTACACCTTC TRBJ1-2 12 TRBD1 NA TRBV29-1
CSASSGTTYGYTF TGCAGTGCTAGTTCCGGGACAACCTATGGCTACACCTTC TRBJ1-2 13 NA few TRBV20-1
CATSERTGTFGETQYF TGTGCCACCAGTGAGCGGACCGGGACCTTCGGGGAGACCCAGTACTTC TRBJ2-5 16 NA NA TRBV24-1
CASSYGRGLMNTEAFF TGTGCCAGCAGTTATGGCAGGGGGCTGATGAACACTGAAGCTTTCTTT TRBJ1-1 16 TRBD1 many TRBV6-5
CANLIPGQNHNEQFF TGTGCCAACCTTATCCCGGGGCAGAACCACAATGAGCAGTTCTTC TRBJ2-1 15 NA many TRBV2